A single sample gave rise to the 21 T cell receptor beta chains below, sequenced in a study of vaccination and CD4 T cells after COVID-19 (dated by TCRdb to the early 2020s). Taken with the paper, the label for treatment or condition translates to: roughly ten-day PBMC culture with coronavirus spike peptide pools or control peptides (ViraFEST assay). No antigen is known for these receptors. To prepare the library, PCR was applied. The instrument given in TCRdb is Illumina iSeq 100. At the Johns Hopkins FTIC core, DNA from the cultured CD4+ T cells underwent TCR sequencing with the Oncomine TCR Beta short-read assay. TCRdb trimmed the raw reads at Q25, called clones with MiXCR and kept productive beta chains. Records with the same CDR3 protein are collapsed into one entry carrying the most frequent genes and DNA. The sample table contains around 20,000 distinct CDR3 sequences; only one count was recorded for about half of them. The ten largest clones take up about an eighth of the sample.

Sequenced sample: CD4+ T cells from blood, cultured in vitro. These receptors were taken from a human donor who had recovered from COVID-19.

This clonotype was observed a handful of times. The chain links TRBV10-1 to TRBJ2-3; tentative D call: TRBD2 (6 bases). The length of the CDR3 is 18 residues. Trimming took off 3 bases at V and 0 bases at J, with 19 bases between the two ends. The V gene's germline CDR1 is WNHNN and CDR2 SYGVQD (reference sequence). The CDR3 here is CASSDLKLGGTSTDTQYF. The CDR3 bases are TGCGCCAGCAGTGACCTAAAGCTGGGGGGAACCAGCACAGATACGCAGTATTTT.

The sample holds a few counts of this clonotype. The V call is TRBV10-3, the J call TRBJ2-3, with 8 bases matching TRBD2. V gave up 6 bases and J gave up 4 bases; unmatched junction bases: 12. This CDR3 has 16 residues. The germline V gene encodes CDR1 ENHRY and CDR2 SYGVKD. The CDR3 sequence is CAIRPRGGVGADTQYF. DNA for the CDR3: TGTGCCATCAGGCCCCGGGGGGGCGTAGGCGCAGATACGCAGTATTTT.

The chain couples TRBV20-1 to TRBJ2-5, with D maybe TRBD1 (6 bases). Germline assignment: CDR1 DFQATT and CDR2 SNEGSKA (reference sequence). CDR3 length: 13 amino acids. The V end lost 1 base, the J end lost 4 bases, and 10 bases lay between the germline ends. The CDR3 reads CSARVAGVETQYF. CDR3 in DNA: TGCAGTGCTAGAGTGGCAGGGGTAGAGACCCAGTACTTC.

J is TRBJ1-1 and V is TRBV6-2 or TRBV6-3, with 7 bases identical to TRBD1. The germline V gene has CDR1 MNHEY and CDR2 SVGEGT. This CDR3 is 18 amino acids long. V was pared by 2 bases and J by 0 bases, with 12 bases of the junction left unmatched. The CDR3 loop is CASSYPGGGGPMNTEAFF. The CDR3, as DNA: TGTGCCAGCAGTTACCCGGGAGGAGGGGGCCCCATGAACACTGAAGCTTTCTTT.

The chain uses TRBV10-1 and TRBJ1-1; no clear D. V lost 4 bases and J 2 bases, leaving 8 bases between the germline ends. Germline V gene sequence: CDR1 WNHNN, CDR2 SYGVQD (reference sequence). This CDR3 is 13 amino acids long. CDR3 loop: CASSGQINTEAFF. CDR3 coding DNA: TGCGCCAGCAGTGGACAAATAAACACTGAAGCTTTCTTT.

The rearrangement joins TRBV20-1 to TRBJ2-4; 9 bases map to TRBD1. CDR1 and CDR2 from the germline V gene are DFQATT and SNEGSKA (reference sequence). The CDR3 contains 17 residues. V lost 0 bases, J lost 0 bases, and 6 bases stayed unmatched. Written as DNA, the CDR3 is TGCAGTGCTAGAGATGGGACAGGGAGGGGAGCCAAAAACATTCAGTACTTC. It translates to CSARDGTGRGAKNIQYF.

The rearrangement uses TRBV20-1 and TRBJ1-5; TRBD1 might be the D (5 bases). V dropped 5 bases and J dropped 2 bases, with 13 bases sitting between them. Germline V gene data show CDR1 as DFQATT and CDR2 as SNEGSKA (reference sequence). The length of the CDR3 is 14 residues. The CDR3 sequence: CSAASGSRNQPQHF. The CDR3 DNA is TGCAGTGCTGCCTCAGGGTCCCGCAATCAGCCCCAGCATTTT.

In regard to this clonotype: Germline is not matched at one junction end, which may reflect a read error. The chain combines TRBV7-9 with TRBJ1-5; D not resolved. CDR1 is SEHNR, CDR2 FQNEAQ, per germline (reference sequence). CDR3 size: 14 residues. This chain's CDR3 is CAGSHNSPNQPQHF. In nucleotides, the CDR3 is TGTGCCGGCAGTCATAACAGCCCCAATCAGCCCCAGCATTTT.

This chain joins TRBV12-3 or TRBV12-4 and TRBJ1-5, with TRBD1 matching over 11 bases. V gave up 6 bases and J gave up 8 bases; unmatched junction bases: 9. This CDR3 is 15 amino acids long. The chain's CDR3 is CASSLGQGVREPQHF. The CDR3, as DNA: TGTGCCAGCAGCTTGGGACAGGGGGTTCGTGAGCCCCAGCATTTT.

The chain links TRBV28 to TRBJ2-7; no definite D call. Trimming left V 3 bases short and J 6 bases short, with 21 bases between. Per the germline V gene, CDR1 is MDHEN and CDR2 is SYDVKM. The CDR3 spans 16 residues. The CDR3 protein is CASSFTPAPRPVEQYF. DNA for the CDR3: TGTGCCAGCAGTTTTACTCCGGCTCCTAGGCCTGTCGAGCAGTACTTC.

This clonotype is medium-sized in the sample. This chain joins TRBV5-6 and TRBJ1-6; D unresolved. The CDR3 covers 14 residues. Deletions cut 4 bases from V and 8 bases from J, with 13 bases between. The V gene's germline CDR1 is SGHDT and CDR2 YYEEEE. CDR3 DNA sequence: TGTGCCAGCAGCCACAAGGCCCTGGATTCACCCCTCCACTTT. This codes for CASSHKALDSPLHF.

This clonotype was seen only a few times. CDR3 in DNA: TGTGCCAGCAGCGAGGGACATTCCTACAATGAGCAGTTCTTC. Its protein product is CASSEGHSYNEQFF. The V and J genes are TRBV11-1 and TRBJ2-1, with TRBD1 as a possible D gene (6 bases). V was pared by 5 bases and J by 1 base, with 9 bases between. CDR3 length equals 14 residues. The germline CDR1 and CDR2 sequences are SGHAT and FQDESV (reference sequence).

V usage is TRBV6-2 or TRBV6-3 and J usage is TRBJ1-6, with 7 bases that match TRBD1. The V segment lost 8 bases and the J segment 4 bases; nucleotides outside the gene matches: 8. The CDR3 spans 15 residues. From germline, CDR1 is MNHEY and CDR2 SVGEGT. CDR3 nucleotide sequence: TGTGCCAGCCAGCAGTGGGACAGTTATAATTCACCCCTCCACTTT. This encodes CASQQWDSYNSPLHF.

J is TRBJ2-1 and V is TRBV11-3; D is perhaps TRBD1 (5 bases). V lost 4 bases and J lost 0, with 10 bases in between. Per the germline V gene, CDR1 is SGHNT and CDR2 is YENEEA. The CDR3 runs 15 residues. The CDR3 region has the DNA TGTGCCAGCAGCTATGACAGAGGCTCCTACAATGAGCAGTTCTTC. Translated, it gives CASSYDRGSYNEQFF.

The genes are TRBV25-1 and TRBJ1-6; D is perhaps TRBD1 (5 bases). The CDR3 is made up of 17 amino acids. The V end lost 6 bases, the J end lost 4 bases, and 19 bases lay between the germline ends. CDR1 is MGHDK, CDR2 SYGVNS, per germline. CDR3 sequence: CASRGVDRGWYNSPLHF. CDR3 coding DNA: TGTGCCAGCAGGGGGGTGGATAGGGGTTGGTATAATTCACCCCTCCACTTT. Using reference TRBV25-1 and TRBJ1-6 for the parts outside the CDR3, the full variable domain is EADIYQTPRYLVIGTGKKITLECSQTMGHDKMYWYQQDPGMELHLIHYSYGVNSTEKGDLSSESTVSRIRTEHFPLTLESARPSHTSQYLCASRGVDRGWYNSPLHFGNGTRLTVT.

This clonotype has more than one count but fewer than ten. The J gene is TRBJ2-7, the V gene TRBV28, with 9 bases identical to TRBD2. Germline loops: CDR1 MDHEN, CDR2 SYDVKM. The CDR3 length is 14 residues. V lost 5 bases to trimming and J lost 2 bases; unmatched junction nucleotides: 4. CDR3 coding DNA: TGTGCCAGCAGTCTAGCGGGAAGTACCTACGAGCAGTACTTC. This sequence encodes CASSLAGSTYEQYF.

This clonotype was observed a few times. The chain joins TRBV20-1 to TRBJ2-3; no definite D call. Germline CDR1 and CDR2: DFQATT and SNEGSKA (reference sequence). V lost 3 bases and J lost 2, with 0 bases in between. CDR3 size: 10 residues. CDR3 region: CSASTDTQYF. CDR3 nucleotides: TGCAGTGCTAGCACAGATACGCAGTATTTT.

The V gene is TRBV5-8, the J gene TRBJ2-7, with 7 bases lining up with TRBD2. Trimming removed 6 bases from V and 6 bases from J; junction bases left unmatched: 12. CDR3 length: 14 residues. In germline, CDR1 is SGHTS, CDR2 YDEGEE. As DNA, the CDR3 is TGTGCCAGCAAAGGTCGGGGGGATATAATCGAGCAGTACTTC. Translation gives CASKGRGDIIEQYF.

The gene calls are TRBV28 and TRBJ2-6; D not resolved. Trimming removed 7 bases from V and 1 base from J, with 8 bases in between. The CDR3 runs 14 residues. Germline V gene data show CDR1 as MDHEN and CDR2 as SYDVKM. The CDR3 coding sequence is TGTGCCAGCATCGATACTTCTGGGGCCAACGTCCTGACTTTC. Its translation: CASIDTSGANVLTF.

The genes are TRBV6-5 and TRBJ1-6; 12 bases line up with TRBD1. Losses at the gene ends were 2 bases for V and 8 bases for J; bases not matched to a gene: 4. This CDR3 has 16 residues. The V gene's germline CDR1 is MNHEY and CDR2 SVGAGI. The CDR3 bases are TGTGCCAGCAGTTACCCGGGACAGGGGGCGGATTCACCCCTCCACTTT. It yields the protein CASSYPGQGADSPLHF.

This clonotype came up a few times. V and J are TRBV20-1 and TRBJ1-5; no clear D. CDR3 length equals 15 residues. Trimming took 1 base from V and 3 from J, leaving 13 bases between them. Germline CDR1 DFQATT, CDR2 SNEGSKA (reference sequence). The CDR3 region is CSARVGDGINQPQHF. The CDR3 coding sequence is TGCAGTGCTAGAGTAGGAGACGGGATCAATCAGCCCCAGCATTTT.